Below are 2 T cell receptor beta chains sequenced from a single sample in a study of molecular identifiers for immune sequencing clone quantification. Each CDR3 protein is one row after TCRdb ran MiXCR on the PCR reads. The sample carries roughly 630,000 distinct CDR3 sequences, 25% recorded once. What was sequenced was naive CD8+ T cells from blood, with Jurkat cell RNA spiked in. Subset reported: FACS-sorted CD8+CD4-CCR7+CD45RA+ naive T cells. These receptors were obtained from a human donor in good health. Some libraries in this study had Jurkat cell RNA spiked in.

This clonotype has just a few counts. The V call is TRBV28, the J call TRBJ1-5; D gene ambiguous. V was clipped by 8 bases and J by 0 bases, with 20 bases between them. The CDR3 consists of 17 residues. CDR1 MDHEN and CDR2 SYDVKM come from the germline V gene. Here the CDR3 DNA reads TGTGCCAGCGGCCTCCTCCTTCCGGATAATAGCAATCAGCCCCAGCATTTT. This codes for CASGLLLPDNSNQPQHF.

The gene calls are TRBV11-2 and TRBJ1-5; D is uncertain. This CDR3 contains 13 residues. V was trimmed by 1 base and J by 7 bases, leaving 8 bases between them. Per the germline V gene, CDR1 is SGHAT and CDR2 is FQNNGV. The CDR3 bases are TGTGCCAGCAGCTTAGGATCCGTCCAGCCCCAGCATTTT. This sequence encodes CASSLGSVQPQHF.